The clone carrying this T cell receptor (beta chain) was observed a single time. This sample is drawn from a study of cytomegalovirus exposure and HLA in healthy donors. Amplification used 60 Vbeta primers and 13 Jbeta primers. Here immunoSEQ multiplex PCR was the method, and the copy in TCRdb shows in-frame clones only, minus some. The sample consists of some 190,000 clones, 80% of them appearing once. Losses at the gene ends were 3 bases for V and 7 bases for J; bases not matched to a gene: 8. Germline CDR1 is SGHNT and CDR2 is YENEEA. The CDR3 covers 15 residues. This receptor was taken from a woman between 40 and 50 years old in good health and CMV-seronegative. Specimen: PBMCs. The chain uses TRBV11-3 and TRBJ2-1; 8 nucleotides line up with TRBD1. CDR3 protein: CASSFSAGGKNEQFF. The CDR3 nucleotides read TGTGCCAGCAGCTTCTCGGCAGGGGGCAAGAATGAGCAGTTCTTC. The variable domain in full, completed from reference TRBV11-3 and TRBJ2-1, reads EAGVVQSPRYKIIEKKQPVAFWCNPISGHNTLYWYLQNLGQGPELLIRYENEEAVDDSQLPKDRFSAERLKGVDSTLKIQPAELGDSAVYLCASSFSAGGKNEQFFGPGTRLTVL.